This T cell receptor beta chain was profiled in a study of low-dose radiotherapy and immunotherapy resistance in tumors. The CDR3 extends over 9 residues, inclusive of both ends. Germline lookup yields CDR1 SGHDT and CDR2 YYEEEE. The time point is: after trial treatment. The treatment here: LDRT plus nivolumab, ipilimumab, low-dose cyclophosphamide and aspirin (RACIN trial). Worth noting for this clonotype: As the CDR3 is not closed by the conserved phenylalanine or tryptophan, this likely results from a read error. The limits of the CDR3 on the DNA are not certain, so only TCRdb's listed CDR3 is given.

First-strand cDNA used TRAV- and TRBV-specific primers, covering alpha and beta chains. TCR amplification ran 20 PCR cycles using constant-region and V-primer adapter primers. TCRdb reprocessed the reads via MiXCR and lists one record per CDR3 protein. This sample has about 100,000 distinct CDR3 sequences, with roughly 20% found just once. The chain combines TRBV5-6 with TRBJ2-7; the D call of TRBD1 is as the table states it, not checked on the DNA. This receptor was taken from a male donor with prostate cancer. Sequencing was performed on PBMCs, taken after low-dose radiotherapy plus immunotherapy. The CDR3 reads CASSLAGHR.